This T cell receptor beta chain emerged from a study of blood T cell repertoires in COVID-19. Study background: COVID-19 samples from acute and convalescent phases originated in the United States, Italy and Spain. Nucleic acid was either cDNA or gDNA, and it came from T cells, B-cell-depleted T cells, or PBMCs.

Unmatched junction bases numbered 0, after V lost 2 bases and J lost 3 bases. The germline V gene encodes CDR1 MNHEY and CDR2 SVGAGI. The CDR3 has 15 amino acids. Per the study methods: Counts of nucleated cells, estimated from reference gene primer amplification, were obtained. Here immunoSEQ multiplex PCR was the method, and the copy in TCRdb shows in-frame clones only, minus some. V and J calls and clone size are given by that table; D and trimming were obtained from the DNA. The sample holds about 400,000 clones, around 87% seen once. This TCR derives from a man aged 40-49 years in a cohort exposed to, infected with or recovered from COVID-19 (not recorded which). Input material: PBMCs or T cells enriched from blood (not recorded which). The chain combines TRBV6-5 with TRBJ1-4; 10 positions match TRBD1. CDR3 DNA sequence: TGTGCCAGCAGTTACGGGACAGGGGCTAATGAAAAACTGTTTTTT. Amino acids: CASSYGTGANEKLFF.